This T cell receptor beta chain came from a study of blood T cell repertoires in COVID-19. Study details: Collection of acute and convalescent COVID-19 samples took place in the United States, Italy and Spain. The analysed material was cDNA or gDNA that came from T cells, B-cell-depleted T cells, or PBMCs.

In Seattle, patients joined the study during active infection and were tracked longitudinally. Germline V gene sequence: CDR1 LGHNA, CDR2 YNFKEQ. Trimming shortened V by 0 bases and J by 6 bases, and 19 bases separated the two germline ends. The CDR3 sequence is 17 residues long. Original processing notes: Amplification of reference gene primers was used by the study to estimate nucleated cell counts. Clones were sequenced by immunoSEQ multiplex PCR, and TCRdb holds only the in-frame ones, with some missing. V, J and clone size derive from that table, while D and trimming were established from the DNA sequence. The data contain about 38,000 clones, about 85% of them singletons.

Sample: peripheral blood. This receptor was identified in a man in his 60s with COVID-19, enrolled during active disease. The V and J genes are TRBV4-2 and TRBJ2-3; perhaps TRBD2 as D (6 bases). The CDR3 protein is CASSQDRTSQGGDTQYF. CDR3 coding DNA: TGTGCCAGCAGCCAAGATCGAACTAGCCAGGGTGGGGATACGCAGTATTTT.